This TCR beta chain was sequenced during a study of blood T cells in healthy people across ages (dated by TCRdb to between 2014 and 2017). General notes on the study: In model experiments, template switching captured about one uniquely barcoded TCR beta cDNA molecule for every two T cells. Four age groups were formed from the donors: young (average approximately 15 years), middle-aged (less than 40), aged (roughly 59) and long-lived (roughly 88). For two donors (one aged 18 to 30 and one aged 80 or older), the study analyzed two additional independent replicas of 1 million unique cDNA reads from the same blood draw. Using deep sequencing normalized with unique cDNA molecular identifiers, the study measured how TCR beta repertoire diversity changes with age. To avoid experimental bias, donors of different ages were spread randomly across the sequencing lanes.

From V the trimming removes 0 bases and from J it removes 1 base, while the gene matches leave 2 bases of the junction unaccounted for. From the cysteine up to the phenylalanine, the CDR3 has a length of 16 residues. The kept DNA is CDR3 alone, 48 bases in frame from the first base. For CDR1 and CDR2, the germline V gene lists SGHTA and FQGTGA. In this sample, this clonotype turned up many times. Its specific antigen is unknown. Per-base quality was not reported, and no clone a single base away is much larger than it. Donors were about 36 systemically healthy Caucasian individuals from Russia aged 6 to 90 years. Each donor gave about 11 milliliters of peripheral blood, drawn into EDTA-treated Vacutainer tubes. PBMCs were isolated by Ficoll-Paque density-gradient centrifugation, with at least 6 million obtained per sample. Total RNA, at least 6 micrograms per sample, was extracted from PBMCs with Trizol reagent. For every donor, an aliquot of PBMCs went through flow cytometry to measure the percentages of naive CD45RAhigh/CD27high T cells.

Study-wide findings and limitations: Observed TCR beta diversity per million T cells fell roughly linearly with age, and a significant reduction was already apparent by age roughly 40. Because the CMV infection status of the donors was unknown, age-related changes in expanded clonotypes may potentially have been confounded. A strong correlation was found between observed TCR beta diversity and the percentage of naive T cells measured by flow cytometry. Compared with the aged group, the long-lived group had more naive CD4+ T cells, fewer expanded clones and increased TCR diversity, a pattern suggesting age selection. Total diversity estimates from one million sequenced T cells were considered lower bounds and underestimates. Because profiling used bulk unsorted PBMCs, naive and antigen-experienced compartments could not be compared conclusively.

Libraries were prepared through 5' RACE. The data were produced on an Illumina HiSeq 2500. A second PCR of 7 to 11 cycles was performed with a sample-barcoded 5' primer and a J-beta primer mix. A template-switch 5' adaptor carrying 12 random nucleotides introduced a unique molecular identifier onto each TCR beta cDNA molecule. At least 2.5 million CDR3-containing paired-end reads were obtained from each sample. First-strand cDNA was synthesized from all RNA with the Mint cDNA synthesis kit, primed by a TRBC-specific oligonucleotide. Following uracil-DNA glycosylase treatment, a first 18-cycle PCR with universal primers M1SS and BC2_uni_R was performed on all cDNA. On the study's bioinformatics: Normalization of each sample was performed by random selection of 1 million high-quality reads, each carrying a distinct molecular identifier. Reads sharing molecular identifiers were discarded rather than binned into consensus sequences. MiTCR, set to a Q25 quality threshold and the strictest error-elimination algorithm, was used for CDR3 identification, clonotype clustering and error correction. A nonparametric unseen species model using Euler transformation provided a lower-bound estimate of total TCR beta diversity. TCRdb ran its own pipeline on the public reads, namely fastp trimming at Q25 and MiXCR clone calling, and kept in-frame beta chains. Rows are combined by CDR3 protein, so each entry shows the most common genes and DNA. TCRdb, not the authors, supplied the V and J calls. The sample yields 1.6 million or so distinct CDR3 sequences; 30% to 35% were counted once. Jointly, the top ten make up approximately 10% of the sample.

The chain employs TRBV7-3 and TRBJ2-7; 11 bases in the middle match TRBD2. This TCR came from a woman aged 25-40 years in good health. Sequencing was performed on blood. The CDR3 in this case is CASSLTGTSGSYEQYF. The nucleotide sequence reads as follows: TGTGCCAGCAGCTTAACAGGGACTAGCGGATCCTACGAGCAGTACTTC.